This T cell receptor beta chain was captured by sequencing in a study of control samples from healthy donors and cancer patients. The data were produced by immunoSEQ multiplex PCR, yet TCRdb's version contains in-frame clones alone and is incomplete. The sample has about 180,000 clones, over 85% seen once. Per germline, CDR1 KGHSY and CDR2 FQNENV. The CDR3 is 15 residues long. Trimming took off 2 bases at V and 4 bases at J, with 12 bases between the two ends. This sequence joins TRBV16 and TRBJ2-4, with D possibly matching TRBD2 (5 bases). Sequenced input: blood. This clonotype was sampled from a man aged 30 to 39 in good health. Here the CDR3 DNA reads TGTGCCAGCAGCCAAGGGGTGGGAGCGAAAAACATTCAGTACTTC. It codes for CASSQGVGAKNIQYF.